One and the same sample provided the 21 T cell receptor beta chains below, sequenced in a study of radiation and T cells in renal cell carcinoma. As to time point: baseline pretreatment blood. Noted treatment: 15 Gy SBRT to primary tumor, nephrectomy 4 weeks later. Sequencing used immunoSEQ multiplex PCR; TCRdb keeps in-frame clones, though not all of them. This table has roughly 150,000 clones, about 88% appearing once. The material sequenced was blood, taken from a patient whose treatment included radiotherapy and nephrectomy. All receptors derive from a woman aged 65 to 85 with renal cell carcinoma.

The chain combines TRBV6-5 with TRBJ1-2; maybe TRBD1 (6 bases). V lost 7 bases and J lost 1, with 10 bases in between. The CDR3 runs 13 residues. Germline V gene data show CDR1 as MNHEY and CDR2 as SVGAGI. The CDR3 spells CASTWGLNYGYTF. The CDR3 region has the DNA TGTGCCAGCACCTGGGGGCTTAACTATGGCTACACCTTC.

In nucleotides, the CDR3 is TGTGCCAGCAGCTTGGCCAGGGGGCCGAGGGCTGAAGCTTTCTTT. Protein sequence: CASSLARGPRAEAFF. The V and J genes are TRBV5-4 and TRBJ1-1, with 8 bases that match TRBD1. Germline assignment: CDR1 SGHNT and CDR2 YYREEE (reference sequence). The CDR3 contains 15 residues. With V trimmed by 0 bases and J by 6 bases, 7 bases remained unmatched.

V is TRBV4-3 and J is TRBJ1-1; D not resolved. CDR3 length equals 14 residues. Deletions cut 5 bases from V and 2 bases from J, with 12 bases between. Germline CDR1 reads LGHNA; CDR2 reads YSLEER. The CDR3 DNA is TGCGCCAGCAGCATCAGGACGTACAACACTGAAGCTTTCTTT. This codes for CASSIRTYNTEAFF.

The rearrangement uses TRBV7-9 and TRBJ2-3; TRBD1 matches at 10 bases. The CDR3 runs 15 residues. Germline CDR1 SEHNR, CDR2 FQNEAQ (reference sequence). Unmatched junction bases numbered 5, after V lost 6 bases and J lost 2 bases. CDR3 sequence: CASSSGTGATDTQYF. The CDR3 DNA is TGTGCCAGCAGTTCCGGGACAGGGGCCACAGATACGCAGTATTTT.

The chain combines TRBV29-1 with TRBJ2-7; 13 bases are a match to TRBD2. The CDR3 is 13 residues long. Germline V CDR1 and CDR2: SQVTM, ANQGSEA. V was pared by 2 bases and J by 7 bases, with 2 bases of the junction left unmatched. CDR3 sequence: CSVERLAGGEQYF. The CDR3 DNA reads TGCAGCGTTGAAAGACTAGCGGGGGGTGAGCAGTACTTC.

This sequence joins TRBV30 and TRBJ1-5; D gene ambiguous. The CDR3 sequence is 13 residues long. The V gene's germline CDR1 is GTSNPN and CDR2 SVGIG (reference sequence). Trimming cost V 2 bases and J 6 bases, with 11 bases left between them. For the CDR3, the DNA is TGTGCCTGGAGTTCCGCCTCGGGTCAGCCCCAGCATTTT. As protein: CAWSSASGQPQHF. The full variable domain, completed using reference TRBV30 and TRBJ1-5, is SQTIHQWPATLVQPVGSPLSLECTVEGTSNPNLYWYRQAAGRGLQLLFYSVGIGQISSEVPQNLSASRPQDRQFILSSKKLLLSDSGFYLCAWSSASGQPQHFGDGTRLSIL.

The rearrangement joins TRBV28 to TRBJ2-2, with TRBD2 as a possible D gene (7 bases). V was clipped by 2 bases and J by 3 bases, with 10 bases between them. The CDR3 has 15 amino acids. Germline assignment: CDR1 MDHEN and CDR2 SYDVKM. For the CDR3, the DNA is TGTGCCAGCAGTTTAGCGGGGGCGCACACCGGGGAGCTGTTTTTT. This gives the protein CASSLAGAHTGELFF.

The chain recombines TRBV16 with TRBJ1-1; a weak D match, TRBD1 (5 bases). The V and J ends lost 1 base and 7 bases respectively, with 13 bases between them. CDR3 length: 14 amino acids. Germline V lookup: CDR1 KGHSY, CDR2 FQNENV. CDR3 region: CASSQWSQGIEAFF. DNA for the CDR3: TGTGCCAGCAGCCAATGGTCTCAGGGTATTGAAGCTTTCTTT.

This chain joins TRBV18 and TRBJ1-2; weak D call: TRBD1 (5 bases). Germline V gene data show CDR1 as KGHSH and CDR2 as LQKENI. The CDR3 consists of 14 residues. V shed 3 bases and J shed 0 bases, with 8 bases lying between them. The CDR3 spells CASSPSGTNYGYTF. In nucleotides, the CDR3 is TGTGCCAGCTCACCCTCAGGGACTAACTATGGCTACACCTTC.

This rearrangement joins TRBV10-3 to TRBJ1-1; D may be TRBD1 (6 bases). V was pared by 4 bases and J by 3 bases, with 12 bases between. This CDR3 region has 14 residues. CDR1 ENHRY and CDR2 SYGVKD come from the germline V gene. CDR3 DNA sequence: TGTGCCATCAGTGTACAGGGCGGTCACACTGAAGCTTTCTTT. Translation: CAISVQGGHTEAFF.

This rearrangement joins TRBV27 to TRBJ1-1; maybe TRBD1 (6 bases). The CDR3 has 15 residues. The V end lost 4 bases, the J end lost 0 bases, and 12 bases lay between the germline ends. Germline V lookup: CDR1 MNHEY, CDR2 SMNVEV (reference sequence). CDR3 sequence: CASSSKGQLNTEAFF. The DNA of the CDR3 is TGTGCCAGCAGTTCTAAAGGACAGCTGAACACTGAAGCTTTCTTT.

The chain joins TRBV6-5 to TRBJ1-2; D is unresolved. The germline gives CDR1 MNHEY, CDR2 SVGAGI. This CDR3 has 14 residues. V lost 2 bases, J lost 4 bases, and 11 bases lay in between. The DNA for the CDR3 is TGTGCCAGCAGTTACGACCCCGGGAGCTATGGCTACACCTTC. Amino acid sequence: CASSYDPGSYGYTF.

The chain is built from TRBV19 and TRBJ1-1; no reliable D call. This CDR3 spans 13 amino acids. Germline assignment: CDR1 LNHDA and CDR2 SQIVND (reference sequence). Trimming pared 8 bases from V and 1 base from J, leaving 11 bases between. The CDR3 sequence: CASGSGRNTEAFF. The CDR3 bases are TGTGCCAGTGGGAGCGGACGGAACACTGAAGCTTTCTTT.

The rearrangement uses TRBV28 and TRBJ1-5, with D unresolved. The CDR3 has 16 residues. Trimming left V 6 bases short and J 1 base short, with 16 bases between. Germline V CDR1 and CDR2: MDHEN, SYDVKM. CDR3 in DNA: TGTGCCAGCAGCCCCTTAGCCAAAGGAAGCAATCAGCCCCAGCATTTT. Amino acid sequence: CASSPLAKGSNQPQHF.

The chain joins TRBV28 to TRBJ1-4; D not certain. V was shortened by 3 bases and J by 8 bases, with 16 bases between the two germline ends. The germline V gene has CDR1 MDHEN and CDR2 SYDVKM. CDR3 length: 15 amino acids. The CDR3 spells CASSFLTSGWEKLFF. The DNA of the CDR3 is TGTGCCAGCAGTTTCCTGACGTCCGGGTGGGAAAAACTGTTTTTT.

V and J are TRBV29-1 and TRBJ2-7, with D uncertain. This CDR3 has 12 amino acids. The germline V gene encodes CDR1 SQVTM and CDR2 ANQGSEA. The V and J ends lost 7 bases and 1 base respectively, with 11 bases between them. CDR3 in amino acids: CSGRTRSYEQYF. Here the CDR3 DNA reads TGCAGCGGCCGGACCAGATCCTACGAGCAGTACTTC.

The CDR3 region is CASSQEVVDRSYNSPLHF. The CDR3 DNA is TGCGCCAGCAGCCAAGAGGTTGTAGACAGGAGCTATAATTCACCCCTCCACTTT. The chain carries TRBV4-3 and TRBJ1-6, with D perhaps matching TRBD1 (6 bases). The V gene's germline CDR1 is LGHNA and CDR2 YSLEER. V gave up 0 bases and J gave up 3 bases, with 15 bases separating them. The CDR3 runs to 18 residues.

The chain links TRBV7-2 to TRBJ2-7; D perhaps matches TRBD1 (5 bases). The CDR3 totals 13 residues. CDR1 is SGHTA, CDR2 FQGNSA, per germline. The V end lost 5 bases, the J end lost 2 bases, and 10 bases lay between the germline ends. The CDR3 nucleotides read TGTGCCAGCAGCGTACAGGTCCCCTACGAGCAGTACTTC. It specifies CASSVQVPYEQYF.

The chain carries TRBV11-1 and TRBJ2-3; D is unclear. CDR1 and CDR2 from the germline V gene are SGHAT and FQDESV (reference sequence). The CDR3 spans 16 residues. Between the trimmed V and J ends, which lost 3 bases and 2 bases, there was a span of 15 bases. CDR3: CASSLARTLLTDTQYF. In nucleotides, the CDR3 is TGTGCCAGCAGCTTGGCTCGGACCTTACTCACAGATACGCAGTATTTT.

V usage is TRBV9 and J usage is TRBJ1-6; maybe TRBD1 (6 bases). V dropped 5 bases and J dropped 4 bases, with 10 bases sitting between them. Germline CDR1 SGDLS, CDR2 YYNGEE. CDR3 length: 14 amino acids. The CDR3: CASREGGYNSPLHF. CDR3 coding DNA: TGTGCCAGCAGGGAAGGGGGGTATAATTCACCCCTCCACTTT.

The chain carries TRBV30 and TRBJ2-5; D not certain. Trimming took off 3 bases at V and 5 bases at J, with 7 bases between the two ends. CDR1 is GTSNPN and CDR2 is SVGIG in the germline V gene (reference sequence). This CDR3 has 11 residues. CDR3 bases: TGTGCCTGGAGGGAGCGTGAGACCCAGTACTTC. Encoded protein: CAWRERETQYF.